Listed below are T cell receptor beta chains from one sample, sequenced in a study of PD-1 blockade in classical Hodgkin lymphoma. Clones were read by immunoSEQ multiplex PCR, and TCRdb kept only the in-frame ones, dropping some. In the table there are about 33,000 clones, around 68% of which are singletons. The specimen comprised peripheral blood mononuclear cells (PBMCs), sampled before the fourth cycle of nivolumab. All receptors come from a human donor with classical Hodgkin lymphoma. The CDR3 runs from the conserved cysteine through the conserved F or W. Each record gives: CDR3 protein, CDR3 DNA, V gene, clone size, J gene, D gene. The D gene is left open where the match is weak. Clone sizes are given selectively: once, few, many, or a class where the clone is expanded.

cdr3_aa: CATSTPGGDRAGTEAFF
cdr3_nt: TGTGCCACCAGCACCCCGGGGGGAGACAGGGCGGGCACTGAAGCTTTCTTT
v_call: TRBV15
clone_size: few
j_call: TRBJ1-1
d_call: TRBD1

cdr3_aa: CASSLKGLAGYEQYF
cdr3_nt: TGTGCCAGCAGCTTGAAAGGGTTGGCGGGCTACGAGCAGTACTTC
v_call: TRBV11-1
clone_size: -
j_call: TRBJ2-7
d_call: -

cdr3_aa: CSVEAGEIPNNEQFF
cdr3_nt: TGCAGCGTTGAAGCAGGGGAGATCCCTAACAATGAGCAGTTCTTC
v_call: TRBV29-1
clone_size: -
j_call: TRBJ2-1
d_call: -

cdr3_aa: CAWSYTLGGKTFF
cdr3_nt: TGTGCCTGGAGTTATACCCTCGGGGGGAAAACTTTCTTT
v_call: TRBV30
clone_size: -
j_call: TRBJ1-1
d_call: -

cdr3_aa: CATSRDRGHNYGYTF
cdr3_nt: TGTGCCACCAGCAGAGACAGGGGGCACAACTATGGCTACACCTTC
v_call: TRBV15
clone_size: -
j_call: TRBJ1-2
d_call: TRBD1

cdr3_aa: CASSLDGRYRYTF
cdr3_nt: TGCGCCAGCAGCTTGGATGGTCGTTATCGCTACACCTTC
v_call: TRBV5-1
clone_size: -
j_call: TRBJ1-2
d_call: -

cdr3_aa: CASSGQRDGETQYF
cdr3_nt: TGTGCCAGCAGCGGCCAGCGAGACGGGGAGACCCAGTACTTC
v_call: TRBV11-2
clone_size: -
j_call: TRBJ2-5
d_call: -

cdr3_aa: CATSRDRWGNTEAFF
cdr3_nt: TGTGCCACCAGCAGAGATAGGTGGGGGAACACTGAAGCTTTCTTT
v_call: TRBV15
clone_size: -
j_call: TRBJ1-1
d_call: -

cdr3_aa: CASSFGLGSNEKLFF
cdr3_nt: TGTGCCAGCAGTTTCGGGTTAGGATCTAATGAAAAACTGTTTTTT
v_call: TRBV6-5
clone_size: few
j_call: TRBJ1-4
d_call: -

cdr3_aa: CASSYRTGGGNEQYF
cdr3_nt: TGTGCCAGCAGTTATCGTACAGGGGGCGGCAACGAGCAGTACTTC
v_call: TRBV6-5
clone_size: few
j_call: TRBJ2-7
d_call: TRBD1

cdr3_aa: CASSREGQGSQPQHF
cdr3_nt: TGCGCCAGCAGCCGGGAGGGACAGGGATCGCAGCCCCAGCATTTT
v_call: TRBV4-1
clone_size: -
j_call: TRBJ1-5
d_call: TRBD1

cdr3_aa: CASSPPGGYEQYF
cdr3_nt: TGTGCCAGCTCACCGCCTGGGGGGTACGAGCAGTACTTC
v_call: TRBV18
clone_size: -
j_call: TRBJ2-7
d_call: -

cdr3_aa: CASSLPGHHSYEQYF
cdr3_nt: TGTGCCAGCAGCTTACCGGGACACCACTCCTACGAGCAGTACTTC
v_call: TRBV7-2
clone_size: -
j_call: TRBJ2-7
d_call: -

cdr3_aa: CASSPSRTGYTF
cdr3_nt: TGTGCCAGCAGCCCTAGCCGGACGGGCTACACCTTC
v_call: TRBV7-2
clone_size: -
j_call: TRBJ1-2
d_call: -

cdr3_aa: CATALGDQETQYF
cdr3_nt: TGTGCCACTGCCTTGGGCGACCAAGAGACCCAGTACTTC
v_call: TRBV10-3
clone_size: once
j_call: TRBJ2-5
d_call: -

cdr3_aa: CASSGDSQVPHEQYF
cdr3_nt: TGTGCCAGCAGTGGGGACTCACAGGTACCCCACGAGCAGTACTTC
v_call: TRBV2
clone_size: -
j_call: TRBJ2-7
d_call: -

cdr3_aa: CASSFVVGTSGTPTYNEQFF
cdr3_nt: TGTGCCAGCAGCTTTGTTGTGGGGACTAGCGGGACTCCCACCTACAATGAGCAGTTCTTC
v_call: TRBV13
clone_size: -
j_call: TRBJ2-1
d_call: TRBD2

cdr3_aa: CASSPSPNYGYTF
cdr3_nt: TGTGCCAGCAGCCCTTCCCCTAACTATGGCTACACCTTC
v_call: TRBV28
clone_size: -
j_call: TRBJ1-2
d_call: -

cdr3_aa: CSVEVFKDRGRQPQHF
cdr3_nt: TGCAGCGTTGAAGTATTCAAGGACAGGGGTCGTCAGCCCCAGCATTTT
v_call: TRBV29-1
clone_size: -
j_call: TRBJ1-5
d_call: TRBD1

cdr3_aa: CASSSKEAGYTF
cdr3_nt: TGTGCCAGCAGCTCAAAGGAAGCAGGCTACACCTTC
v_call: TRBV7-8
clone_size: -
j_call: TRBJ1-2
d_call: -

cdr3_aa: CASSLVGLAYTGELFF
cdr3_nt: TGTGCCAGCAGCCTAGTGGGACTAGCGTACACCGGGGAGCTGTTTTTT
v_call: TRBV28
clone_size: -
j_call: TRBJ2-2
d_call: TRBD2

cdr3_aa: CASGMFRDYEQYF
cdr3_nt: TGCGCCAGCGGGATGTTCCGGGACTACGAGCAGTACTTC
v_call: TRBV10-2
clone_size: -
j_call: TRBJ2-7
d_call: -

cdr3_aa: CAWNRGGDEKLFF
cdr3_nt: TGTGCCTGGAACAGGGGAGGAGATGAAAAACTGTTTTTT
v_call: TRBV30
clone_size: -
j_call: TRBJ1-4
d_call: TRBD1

cdr3_aa: CASSLSLAGVVGELFF
cdr3_nt: TGCGCCAGCAGCTTGTCCCTAGCGGGAGTTGTCGGGGAGCTGTTTTTT
v_call: TRBV5-1
clone_size: -
j_call: TRBJ2-2
d_call: TRBD2

cdr3_aa: CASSFLTLTSSTDTQYF
cdr3_nt: TGTGCCAGCAGCTTTCTCACACTGACTAGCAGCACAGATACGCAGTATTTT
v_call: TRBV11-2
clone_size: -
j_call: TRBJ2-3
d_call: TRBD2

cdr3_aa: CASSYGEGEKLFF
cdr3_nt: TGTGCCAGCAGTTATGGGGAAGGTGAAAAACTGTTTTTT
v_call: TRBV6-9
clone_size: medium-sized
j_call: TRBJ1-4
d_call: -

cdr3_aa: CASSVSGSSQSRANVLTF
cdr3_nt: TGTGCCAGCAGCGTATCAGGCAGCTCACAAAGTCGGGCCAACGTCCTGACTTTC
v_call: TRBV7-4
clone_size: -
j_call: TRBJ2-6
d_call: -

cdr3_aa: CASSPDIYTGELFF
cdr3_nt: TGTGCCAGCAGCCCCGACATATACACCGGGGAGCTGTTTTTT
v_call: TRBV6-5
clone_size: -
j_call: TRBJ2-2
d_call: -

cdr3_aa: CASSLGMVSTEAFF
cdr3_nt: TGTGCCAGCAGCTTAGGGATGGTGAGCACTGAAGCTTTCTTT
v_call: TRBV7-2
clone_size: -
j_call: TRBJ1-1
d_call: -

cdr3_aa: CASAGKNIQYF
cdr3_nt: TGTGCCAGCGCCGGCAAAAACATTCAGTACTTC
v_call: TRBV7-6
clone_size: -
j_call: TRBJ2-4
d_call: -

cdr3_aa: CASSFGSQEQYF
cdr3_nt: TGTGCCAGCAGCTTCGGGTCTCAGGAGCAGTACTTC
v_call: TRBV7-9
clone_size: -
j_call: TRBJ2-7
d_call: -

cdr3_aa: CASSLQMNTEAFF
cdr3_nt: TGTGCCAGCAGCTTACAAATGAACACTGAAGCTTTCTTT
v_call: TRBV7-3
clone_size: -
j_call: TRBJ1-1
d_call: -

cdr3_aa: CASSPPLAGGPTDTQYF
cdr3_nt: TGTGCCAGCAGCCCCCCCCTAGCGGGAGGGCCCACAGATACGCAGTATTTT
v_call: TRBV13
clone_size: -
j_call: TRBJ2-3
d_call: TRBD2

cdr3_aa: CASSQELFQETQYF
cdr3_nt: TGCGCCAGCAGCCAAGAACTGTTCCAAGAGACCCAGTACTTC
v_call: TRBV4-3
clone_size: -
j_call: TRBJ2-5
d_call: -

cdr3_aa: CASSLVPGLNTEAFF
cdr3_nt: TGTGCCAGCAGCTTAGTTCCAGGGTTGAACACTGAAGCTTTCTTT
v_call: TRBV7-8
clone_size: -
j_call: TRBJ1-1
d_call: -

cdr3_aa: CASSYAVNTEAFF
cdr3_nt: TGTGCCAGCAGTTACGCAGTGAACACTGAAGCTTTCTTT
v_call: TRBV6-5
clone_size: once
j_call: TRBJ1-1
d_call: -

cdr3_aa: CASSPLRFPYEQYF
cdr3_nt: TGTGCCAGTAGTCCCCTCCGTTTTCCCTACGAGCAGTACTTC
v_call: TRBV19
clone_size: few
j_call: TRBJ2-7
d_call: -

cdr3_aa: CASRQGRVIAEAFF
cdr3_nt: TGTGCCAGTCGGCAGGGGAGGGTGATCGCTGAAGCTTTCTTT
v_call: TRBV6-6
clone_size: -
j_call: TRBJ1-1
d_call: -

cdr3_aa: CASTKTEISSYEQYF
cdr3_nt: TGTGCCAGCACCAAGACTGAGATTAGCTCCTACGAGCAGTACTTC
v_call: TRBV6-1
clone_size: -
j_call: TRBJ2-7
d_call: -

cdr3_aa: CASSDSRGDQPQHF
cdr3_nt: TGTGCCAGCAGTGATTCCAGGGGGGATCAGCCCCAGCATTTT
v_call: TRBV27
clone_size: -
j_call: TRBJ1-5
d_call: TRBD1

cdr3_aa: CASSWDRHNEQFF
cdr3_nt: TGTGCCAGCAGCTGGGACAGACACAATGAGCAGTTCTTC
v_call: TRBV5-8
clone_size: -
j_call: TRBJ2-1
d_call: TRBD1

cdr3_aa: CASSIQGWQEAFF
cdr3_nt: TGTGCCAGCAGCATACAGGGTTGGCAGGAAGCTTTCTTT
v_call: TRBV5-4
clone_size: -
j_call: TRBJ1-1
d_call: -

cdr3_aa: CASSQVGRYTEAFF
cdr3_nt: TGTGCCAGCAGCCAAGTCGGCCGCTACACTGAAGCTTTCTTT
v_call: TRBV4-2
clone_size: -
j_call: TRBJ1-1
d_call: -

cdr3_aa: CASSSGETQYF
cdr3_nt: TGTGCCAGCAGCTCTGGTGAGACCCAGTACTTC
v_call: TRBV7-9
clone_size: -
j_call: TRBJ2-5
d_call: -

cdr3_aa: CVSSLSAGVNQPQHF
cdr3_nt: TGTGTCAGCAGTTTATCAGCGGGGGTCAATCAGCCCCAGCATTTT
v_call: TRBV27
clone_size: -
j_call: TRBJ1-5
d_call: -

cdr3_aa: CASSPPNGRVYEQYF
cdr3_nt: TGTGCCAGCAGCCCCCCTAACGGCCGGGTCTACGAGCAGTACTTC
v_call: TRBV14
clone_size: -
j_call: TRBJ2-7
d_call: -

cdr3_aa: CSVGGRHVGELFF
cdr3_nt: TGCAGCGTTGGGGGGCGGCACGTCGGGGAGCTGTTTTTT
v_call: TRBV29-1
clone_size: few
j_call: TRBJ2-2
d_call: -

cdr3_aa: CASSTGGRGYTF
cdr3_nt: TGTGCCAGCAGCACAGGGGGGAGAGGCTACACCTTC
v_call: TRBV11-2
clone_size: few
j_call: TRBJ1-2
d_call: TRBD1

cdr3_aa: CASSFVGTGAQETQYF
cdr3_nt: TGTGCCAGCAGCTTCGTCGGGACCGGGGCGCAAGAGACCCAGTACTTC
v_call: TRBV7-2
clone_size: -
j_call: TRBJ2-5
d_call: -

cdr3_aa: CASRRGSLETQYF
cdr3_nt: TGTGCCAGCAGGAGGGGATCCCTTGAGACCCAGTACTTC
v_call: TRBV2
clone_size: -
j_call: TRBJ2-5
d_call: -

cdr3_aa: CASSIQEHSPLHF
cdr3_nt: TGTGCCAGCAGTATACAGGAACATTCACCCCTCCACTTT
v_call: TRBV6-5
clone_size: medium-sized
j_call: TRBJ1-6
d_call: -

cdr3_aa: CAWRRTAPDRYGYTF
cdr3_nt: TGTGCCTGGAGGCGGACGGCGCCGGATCGTTATGGCTACACCTTC
v_call: TRBV30
clone_size: -
j_call: TRBJ1-2
d_call: -

cdr3_aa: CASSIPTGREQYF
cdr3_nt: TGTGCCAGCAGCATCCCGACAGGGCGGGAGCAGTACTTC
v_call: TRBV5-6
clone_size: -
j_call: TRBJ2-7
d_call: TRBD1

cdr3_aa: CASSRNRGLREAFF
cdr3_nt: TGTGCCAGCAGCCGTAACAGGGGGCTGCGTGAAGCTTTCTTT
v_call: TRBV11-2
clone_size: -
j_call: TRBJ1-1
d_call: TRBD1